Shown below are 10 T cell receptor beta chains from a single sample sequenced in a study of siplizumab effects on memory and regulatory T cells. Sequenced by immunoSEQ multiplex PCR; TCRdb stores in-frame clones only, minus some. This sample has 110,000 or so clones, with 93% found just once. Sequenced input: non-Treg CD4+ T cells sorted from blood. These TCRs come from a human donor in good health.

The chain employs TRBV7-8 and TRBJ1-5, with no clear D. Germline CDR1 reads SGHVS; CDR2 reads FQNEAQ. CDR3 length: 15 residues. Trimming cost V 5 bases and J 6 bases, with 17 bases left between them. This CDR3 is CASSPQPEAGQPQHF. The CDR3 DNA reads as TGTGCCAGCAGCCCACAACCTGAAGCGGGTCAGCCCCAGCATTTT.

V usage is TRBV19 and J usage is TRBJ2-3; a weak D match, TRBD2 (7 bases). CDR3 length: 15 amino acids. The germline gives CDR1 LNHDA, CDR2 SQIVND (reference sequence). With 6 bases removed from V and 3 bases from J, the gap between germline ends came to 16 bases. CDR3 residues: CASRNFGGATDTQYF. CDR3 nucleotides: TGTGCCAGTAGGAACTTTGGGGGGGCTACAGATACGCAGTATTTT. Complete variable domain (other parts from reference TRBV19 and TRBJ2-3): DGGITQSPKYLFRKEGQNVTLSCEQNLNHDAMYWYRQDPGQGLRLIYYSQIVNDFQKGDIAEGYSVSREKKESFPLTVTSAQKNPTAFYLCASRNFGGATDTQYFGPGTRLTVL.

The chain joins TRBV5-1 to TRBJ2-2, with 10 bases lining up with TRBD2. The CDR3 spans 16 residues. Per germline, CDR1 SGHRS and CDR2 YFSETQ. Trimming removed 2 bases from V and 0 bases from J; junction bases left unmatched: 1. The CDR3 bases are TGCGCCAGCAGCTTTCTAGCGGGGGCGAACACCGGGGAGCTGTTTTTT. This codes for CASSFLAGANTGELFF.

To note about this clone: In the same sample, other DNA sequences code for this CDR3. The chain employs TRBV5-1 and TRBJ1-6, with 11 bases aligning to TRBD1. Germline V gives CDR1 SGHRS, CDR2 YFSETQ. J lost 7 bases, V lost 3 bases, and 3 bases had no gene match. The CDR3 is 15 amino acids. DNA of the CDR3: TGCGCCAGCAGCTCCGGACAGGGGGCCAATTCACCCCTCCACTTT. This codes for CASSSGQGANSPLHF.

The chain uses TRBV19 and TRBJ1-2; TRBD1 matches 8 bases. Trimming took 6 bases from V and 10 from J; bases not matched to a gene: 4. Germline assignment: CDR1 LNHDA and CDR2 SQIVND (reference sequence). The CDR3 is 11 residues long. CDR3 sequence reads: CASRTTGDYTF. CDR3 nucleotides: TGTGCCAGTAGAACGACAGGGGACTACACCTTC.

This chain connects TRBV10-3 to TRBJ2-7; 12 nucleotides align to TRBD2. Germline values: CDR1 ENHRY, CDR2 SYGVKD. This CDR3 has 18 amino acids. J was trimmed by 4 bases and V by 5 bases; bases with no gene match: 15. CDR3 loop: CAISQVLAGGTGSYEQYF. CDR3 DNA: TGTGCCATCAGTCAAGTACTAGCGGGGGGTACAGGCTCTTACGAGCAGTACTTC.

The sample holds a few counts of this clone. This chain uses TRBV19 with TRBJ1-5, with D perhaps TRBD1 (6 bases). The CDR3 is 16 amino acids. V was trimmed by 1 base and J by 0 bases, leaving 10 bases between them. CDR1 and CDR2 (germline): LNHDA, SQIVND (reference sequence). This chain's CDR3 is CASSIGDTLSNQPQHF. CDR3 DNA: TGTGCCAGTAGTATAGGGGACACCCTTAGCAATCAGCCCCAGCATTTT.

In DNA form, the CDR3 reads TGCGCCAGCAGCCTCGCTCGGGGGGCCCTATACGAGCAGTACTTC. It yields the protein CASSLARGALYEQYF. The chain is built from TRBV5-1 and TRBJ2-7; D might be TRBD2 (7 bases). Germline V CDR1 and CDR2: SGHRS, YFSETQ. There are 15 residues in the CDR3. Trimming cost V 4 bases and J 4 bases, with 18 bases left between them. Full variable domain (outside the CDR3, taken from reference TRBV5-1 and TRBJ2-7): KAGVTQTPRYLIKTRGQQVTLSCSPISGHRSVSWYQQTPGQGLQFLFEYFSETQRNKGNFPGRFSGRQFSNSRSEMNVSTLELGDSALYLCASSLARGALYEQYFGPGTRLTVT.

The chain employs TRBV7-7 and TRBJ1-1; 8 positions agree with TRBD1. Germline CDR1 reads SSHAT; CDR2 reads FNYEAQ (reference sequence). J gave up 4 bases and V 10 bases, and 11 bases lay outside the gene matches. The CDR3 spans 14 residues. CDR3 region: CATSELQGVTEAFF. CDR3 nucleotide sequence: TGTGCCACTTCTGAGTTACAGGGGGTCACTGAAGCTTTCTTT.

The gene calls are TRBV7-3 and TRBJ1-1, with D tentatively TRBD1 (5 bases). Trimming took off 8 bases at V and 3 bases at J, with 16 bases between the two ends. Germline CDR1 and CDR2: SGHTA and FQGTGA. The CDR3 sequence is 14 residues long. The CDR3 protein is CASSRGGAHTEAFF. The DNA for the CDR3 is TGTGCCAGCTCCCGTGGAGGGGCGCACACTGAAGCTTTCTTT.